This is a list of T cell receptor beta chains from one sample in a study of spatial heterogeneity in lung cancer. Each CDR3 protein is one row after TCRdb ran MiXCR on the 5' RACE reads. This sample has about 38,000 distinct CDR3 sequences, with approximately 7.5% found just once. Material: PBMCs, obtained at surgery. Receptors were obtained from a male donor with early-stage non-small cell lung cancer. Each CDR3 is given with its conserved first and last residue. The D gene is left open where the match is weak. Only part of the rows carry a size: once, few, many, or a class if the clone is expanded.

CDR3 protein: CSVKSLFTDTQYF; CDR3 DNA: TGCAGTGTTAAATCCCTATTCACAGATACGCAGTATTTT; CDR3 length: 13; clone size: .; V gene: TRBV20-1; J gene: TRBJ2-3; D gene: .
CDR3 protein: CASSLAGQAINEQFF; CDR3 DNA: TGTGCCAGCAGCTTAGCGGGACAGGCTATCAATGAGCAGTTCTTC; CDR3 length: 15; clone size: few; V gene: TRBV7-2; J gene: TRBJ2-1; D gene: TRBD1
CDR3 protein: CASRPTGGNTEAFF; CDR3 DNA: TGTGCCAGCAGACCAACAGGGGGCAACACTGAAGCTTTCTTT; CDR3 length: 14; clone size: .; V gene: TRBV7-2; J gene: TRBJ1-1; D gene: TRBD1
CDR3 protein: CSARDFSGGPNEQFF; CDR3 DNA: TGCAGTGCTAGAGATTTTAGCGGAGGGCCCAATGAGCAGTTCTTC; CDR3 length: 15; clone size: .; V gene: TRBV20-1; J gene: TRBJ2-1; D gene: .
CDR3 protein: CASSFSYDRGPETQYF; CDR3 DNA: TGTGCCAGCAGTTTTTCTTACGACAGGGGACCAGAGACCCAGTACTTC; CDR3 length: 16; clone size: few; V gene: TRBV6-5; J gene: TRBJ2-5; D gene: TRBD1
CDR3 protein: CASRDGLAGSTDTQYF; CDR3 DNA: TGTGCCAGCAGGGACGGACTAGCGGGGAGCACAGATACGCAGTATTTT; CDR3 length: 16; clone size: many; V gene: TRBV28; J gene: TRBJ2-3; D gene: TRBD2
CDR3 protein: CASSQDFYNEQFF; CDR3 DNA: TGTGCCAGCAGCCAAGATTTCTACAATGAGCAGTTCTTC; CDR3 length: 13; clone size: many; V gene: TRBV4-2; J gene: TRBJ2-1; D gene: .
CDR3 protein: CASSQVHSVNEKLFF; CDR3 DNA: TGTGCCAGCAGCCAAGTGCACAGCGTTAATGAAAAACTGTTTTTT; CDR3 length: 15; clone size: .; V gene: TRBV14; J gene: TRBJ1-4; D gene: .
CDR3 protein: CASSSGPYNTGELFF; CDR3 DNA: TGTGCCAGCAGCTCCGGACCCTATAACACCGGGGAGCTGTTTTTT; CDR3 length: 15; clone size: many; V gene: TRBV7-9; J gene: TRBJ2-2; D gene: .
CDR3 protein: CSASGSADTQYF; CDR3 DNA: TGCAGTGCTTCGGGGTCGGCAGATACGCAGTATTTT; CDR3 length: 12; clone size: many; V gene: TRBV20-1; J gene: TRBJ2-3; D gene: .
CDR3 protein: CASRKNTGELFF; CDR3 DNA: TGTGCCAGCAGGAAGAACACCGGGGAGCTGTTTTTT; CDR3 length: 12; clone size: few; V gene: TRBV28; J gene: TRBJ2-2; D gene: .
CDR3 protein: CSARDETGVPPDTQYF; CDR3 DNA: TGCAGTGCTAGAGATGAGACAGGGGTACCTCCGGATACGCAGTATTTT; CDR3 length: 16; clone size: many; V gene: TRBV20-1; J gene: TRBJ2-3; D gene: TRBD1
CDR3 protein: CASSLYRNQPQHF; CDR3 DNA: TGTGCCAGCAGTTTATACAGAAATCAGCCCCAGCATTTT; CDR3 length: 13; clone size: few; V gene: TRBV12-3/TRBV12-4; J gene: TRBJ1-5; D gene: .
CDR3 protein: CASSPPLQGPGELFF; CDR3 DNA: TGTGCCAGCAGCCCCCCCCTACAGGGTCCCGGGGAGCTGTTTTTT; CDR3 length: 15; clone size: many; V gene: TRBV13; J gene: TRBJ2-2; D gene: .
CDR3 protein: CASTPTGTNTEAFF; CDR3 DNA: TGTGCCAGCACCCCTACAGGGACGAACACTGAAGCTTTCTTT; CDR3 length: 14; clone size: .; V gene: TRBV12-3/TRBV12-4; J gene: TRBJ1-1; D gene: .
CDR3 protein: CASADYPNEQFF; CDR3 DNA: TGTGCCAGCGCCGACTACCCCAATGAGCAGTTCTTC; CDR3 length: 12; clone size: few; V gene: TRBV27; J gene: TRBJ2-1; D gene: .
CDR3 protein: CSVAGQGTLTTNEKLFF; CDR3 DNA: TGCAGCGTTGCAGGACAGGGGACCCTCACAACTAATGAAAAACTGTTTTTT; CDR3 length: 17; clone size: few; V gene: TRBV29-1; J gene: TRBJ1-4; D gene: TRBD1
CDR3 protein: CASSAYDPYRGGIMNTEAFF; CDR3 DNA: TGTGCCAGCAGTGCATATGACCCCTACAGGGGGGGGATCATGAACACTGAAGCTTTCTTT; CDR3 length: 20; clone size: few; V gene: TRBV6-1; J gene: TRBJ1-1; D gene: TRBD1
CDR3 protein: CASSPRSGSSYEQYF; CDR3 DNA: TGTGCCAGCAGCCCCCGGTCAGGTTCCTCCTACGAGCAGTACTTC; CDR3 length: 15; clone size: many; V gene: TRBV9; J gene: TRBJ2-7; D gene: .
CDR3 protein: CATSDRQGTNQPQHF; CDR3 DNA: TGTGCCACCAGTGATCGACAGGGGACAAATCAGCCCCAGCATTTT; CDR3 length: 15; clone size: few; V gene: TRBV24-1; J gene: TRBJ1-5; D gene: TRBD1
CDR3 protein: CASRSSGDANEQFF; CDR3 DNA: TGTGCCAGCAGATCCTCCGGCGACGCCAATGAGCAGTTCTTC; CDR3 length: 14; clone size: many; V gene: TRBV27; J gene: TRBJ2-1; D gene: .
CDR3 protein: CASSLGTSVANNEQFF; CDR3 DNA: TGTGCCAGCAGTTTGGGGACTAGCGTGGCGAACAATGAGCAGTTCTTC; CDR3 length: 16; clone size: .; V gene: TRBV12-3/TRBV12-4; J gene: TRBJ2-1; D gene: TRBD2
CDR3 protein: CASSLTSESSYNEQFF; CDR3 DNA: TGTGCCAGCAGCTTGACTAGCGAGAGCTCCTACAATGAGCAGTTCTTC; CDR3 length: 16; clone size: many; V gene: TRBV6-4; J gene: TRBJ2-1; D gene: TRBD2
CDR3 protein: CASSEGWGILRGTDTQYF; CDR3 DNA: TGTGCCAGCAGCGAGGGATGGGGGATCCTCAGAGGCACAGATACGCAGTATTTT; CDR3 length: 18; clone size: .; V gene: TRBV14; J gene: TRBJ2-3; D gene: .
CDR3 protein: CASSASLAFF; CDR3 DNA: TGTGCCAGCAGTGCATCATTAGCTTTCTTT; CDR3 length: 10; clone size: many; V gene: TRBV6-6; J gene: TRBJ1-1; D gene: .
CDR3 protein: CASSYNSGSTDTQYF; CDR3 DNA: TGTGCCAGCAGTTACAATAGCGGGAGCACAGATACGCAGTATTTT; CDR3 length: 15; clone size: few; V gene: TRBV6-2/TRBV6-3; J gene: TRBJ2-3; D gene: TRBD2
CDR3 protein: CASSYSKRATYNEQFF; CDR3 DNA: TGTGCCAGCAGTTACTCGAAGCGGGCCACCTACAATGAGCAGTTCTTC; CDR3 length: 16; clone size: few; V gene: TRBV6-5; J gene: TRBJ2-1; D gene: .
CDR3 protein: CASSLGAGGLETQYF; CDR3 DNA: TGTGCCAGCAGCCTCGGGGCAGGGGGCCTAGAGACCCAGTACTTC; CDR3 length: 15; clone size: many; V gene: TRBV11-2; J gene: TRBJ2-5; D gene: TRBD1
CDR3 protein: CASSLVSGGASYEQYF; CDR3 DNA: TGTGCCAGCAGCTTAGTTAGCGGGGGGGCCTCCTACGAGCAGTACTTC; CDR3 length: 16; clone size: .; V gene: TRBV7-2; J gene: TRBJ2-7; D gene: TRBD2